The clone carrying this TCR beta chain was counted only a few times. The data derive from a study of patients and donors after allogeneic stem cell transplantation. TCRdb ran MiXCR on the RT-PCR reads and lists one entry per CDR3 protein. The sample includes over 150,000 distinct CDR3 sequences, approximately 28% of them seen just once. Germline CDR1 is SGHTA and CDR2 is FQGTGA. This CDR3 is built from 14 residues. The J segment lost 1 base and the V segment lost 5 bases, leaving 1 base of the junction unmatched. Sequencing was carried out using blood, either unsorted or a sorted T cell fraction (not recorded which). The TCR comes from a human donor who was either an allogeneic HSCT recipient or a stem cell or donor lymphocyte infusion donor (not recorded which). It is not recorded whose cells these are; they may come from a transplant donor. This rearrangement joins TRBV7-3 to TRBJ2-1, with 8 bases lining up with TRBD2. CDR3 amino acids: CASSPSGSYNEQFF. In DNA form, the CDR3 reads TGTGCCAGCAGCCCTAGCGGGTCCTACAATGAGCAGTTCTTC. The full variable domain, rest sourced from reference TRBV7-3 and TRBJ2-1, is GAGVSQTPSNKVTEKGKYVELRCDPISGHTALYWYRQSLGQGPEFLIYFQGTGAADDSGLPNDRFFAVRPEGSVSTLKIQRTERGDSAVYLCASSPSGSYNEQFFGPGTRLTVL.